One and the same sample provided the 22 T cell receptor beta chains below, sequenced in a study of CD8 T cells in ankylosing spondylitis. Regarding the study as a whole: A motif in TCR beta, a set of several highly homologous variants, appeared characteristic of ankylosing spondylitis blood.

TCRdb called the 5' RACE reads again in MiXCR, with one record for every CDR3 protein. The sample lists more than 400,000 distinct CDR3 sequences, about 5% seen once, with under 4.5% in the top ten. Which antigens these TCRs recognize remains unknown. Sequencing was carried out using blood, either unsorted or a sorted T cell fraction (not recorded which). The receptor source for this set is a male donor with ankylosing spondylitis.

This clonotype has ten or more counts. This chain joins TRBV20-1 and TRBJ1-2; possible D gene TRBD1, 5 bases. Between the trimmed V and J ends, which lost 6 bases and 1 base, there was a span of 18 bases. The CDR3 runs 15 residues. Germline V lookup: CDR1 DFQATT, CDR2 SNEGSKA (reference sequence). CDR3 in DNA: TGCAGTGCGAGGGACGGCAGCAACCTTAACTATGGCTACACCTTC. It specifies CSARDGSNLNYGYTF.

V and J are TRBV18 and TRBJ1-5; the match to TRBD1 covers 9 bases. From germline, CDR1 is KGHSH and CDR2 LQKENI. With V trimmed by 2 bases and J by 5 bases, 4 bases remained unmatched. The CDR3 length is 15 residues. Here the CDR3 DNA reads TGTGCCAGCTCACCATGGACAGGGGAGGATCAGCCCCAGCATTTT. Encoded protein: CASSPWTGEDQPQHF.

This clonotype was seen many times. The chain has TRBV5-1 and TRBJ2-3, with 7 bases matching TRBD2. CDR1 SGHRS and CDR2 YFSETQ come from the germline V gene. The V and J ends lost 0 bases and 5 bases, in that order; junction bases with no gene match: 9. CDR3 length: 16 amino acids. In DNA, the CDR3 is TGCGCCAGCAGCTTGGAACTAGCGCGGTTGGGAGATACGCAGTATTTT. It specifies CASSLELARLGDTQYF. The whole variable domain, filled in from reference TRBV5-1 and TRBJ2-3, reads KAGVTQTPRYLIKTRGQQVTLSCSPISGHRSVSWYQQTPGQGLQFLFEYFSETQRNKGNFPGRFSGRQFSNSRSEMNVSTLELGDSALYLCASSLELARLGDTQYFGPGTRLTVL.

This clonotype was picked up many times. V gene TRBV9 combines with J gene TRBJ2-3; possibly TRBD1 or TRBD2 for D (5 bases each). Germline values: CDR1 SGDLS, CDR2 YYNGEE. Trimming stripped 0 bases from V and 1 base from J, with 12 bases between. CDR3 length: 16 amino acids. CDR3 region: CASSVGPVGGTDTQYF. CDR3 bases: TGTGCCAGCAGCGTAGGGCCAGTGGGGGGCACAGATACGCAGTATTTT.

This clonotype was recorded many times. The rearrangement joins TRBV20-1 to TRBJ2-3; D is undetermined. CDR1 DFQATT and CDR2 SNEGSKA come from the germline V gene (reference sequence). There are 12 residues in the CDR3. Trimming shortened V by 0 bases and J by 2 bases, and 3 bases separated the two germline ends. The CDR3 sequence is CSARDDTDTQYF. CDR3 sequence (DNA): TGCAGTGCTAGAGACGACACAGATACGCAGTATTTT.

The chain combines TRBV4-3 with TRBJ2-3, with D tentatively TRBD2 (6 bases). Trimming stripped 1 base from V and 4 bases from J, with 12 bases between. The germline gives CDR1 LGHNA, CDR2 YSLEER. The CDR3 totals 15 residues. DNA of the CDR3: TGCGCCAGCAGCCAAGGCGGGGTAGTGGCAGATACGCAGTATTTT. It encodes CASSQGGVVADTQYF.

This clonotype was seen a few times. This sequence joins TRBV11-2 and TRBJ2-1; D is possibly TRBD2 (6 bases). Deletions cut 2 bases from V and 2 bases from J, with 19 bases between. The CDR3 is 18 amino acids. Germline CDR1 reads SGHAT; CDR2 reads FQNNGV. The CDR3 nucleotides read TGTGCCAGCAGCTTAACTAAGGGAGGCCTTAGCGCCTACAATGAGCAGTTCTTC. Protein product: CASSLTKGGLSAYNEQFF. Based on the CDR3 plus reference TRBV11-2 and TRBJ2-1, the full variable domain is EAGVAQSPRYKIIEKRQSVAFWCNPISGHATLYWYQQILGQGPKLLIQFQNNGVVDDSQLPKDRFSAERLKGVDSTLKIQPAKLEDSAVYLCASSLTKGGLSAYNEQFFGPGTRLTVL.

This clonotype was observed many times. For the CDR3, the DNA is TGTGCCAGCAGTACAGGGGTCCCTGGGGCCAACGTCCTGACTTTC. This encodes CASSTGVPGANVLTF. The rearrangement links TRBV7-9 to TRBJ2-6; 7 positions agree with TRBD1. Germline-derived CDR1 and CDR2 are SEHNR and FQNEAQ (reference sequence). V gave up 6 bases and J gave up 2 bases; unmatched junction bases: 4. This CDR3 has 15 residues.

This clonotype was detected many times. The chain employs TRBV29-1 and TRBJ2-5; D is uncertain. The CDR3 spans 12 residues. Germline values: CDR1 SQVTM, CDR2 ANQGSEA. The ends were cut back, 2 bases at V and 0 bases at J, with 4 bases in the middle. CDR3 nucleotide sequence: TGCAGCGTTGAATTCCACCAAGAGACCCAGTACTTC. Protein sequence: CSVEFHQETQYF.

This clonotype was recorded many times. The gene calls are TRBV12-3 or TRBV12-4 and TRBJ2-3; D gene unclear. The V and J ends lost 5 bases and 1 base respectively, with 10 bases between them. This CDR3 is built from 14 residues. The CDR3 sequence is CASSRTYRTDTQYF. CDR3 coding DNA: TGTGCCAGCAGTCGGACCTATCGCACAGATACGCAGTATTTT.

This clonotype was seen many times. The CDR3 DNA sequence: TGTGCCACGGGGGAGGTGGGGCCCCAGCATTTT. Its protein is CATGEVGPQHF. The gene calls are TRBV24-1 and TRBJ1-5; D is perhaps TRBD1 (5 bases). The V end lost 10 bases, the J end lost 9 bases, and 12 bases lay between the germline ends. From germline, CDR1 is KGHDR and CDR2 SFDVKD. The CDR3 covers 11 residues.

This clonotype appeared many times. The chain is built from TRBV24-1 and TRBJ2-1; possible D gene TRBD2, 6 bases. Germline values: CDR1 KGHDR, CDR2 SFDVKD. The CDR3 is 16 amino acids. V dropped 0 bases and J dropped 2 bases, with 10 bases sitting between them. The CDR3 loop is CATSDLGGSTYNEQFF. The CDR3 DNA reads TGTGCCACCAGTGATTTGGGAGGGAGTACCTACAATGAGCAGTTCTTC.

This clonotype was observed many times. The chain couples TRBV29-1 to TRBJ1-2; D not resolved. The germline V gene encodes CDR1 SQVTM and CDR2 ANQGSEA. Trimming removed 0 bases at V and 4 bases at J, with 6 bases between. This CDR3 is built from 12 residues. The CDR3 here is CSVEEQSYGYTF. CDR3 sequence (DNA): TGCAGCGTTGAAGAACAGTCCTATGGCTACACCTTC.

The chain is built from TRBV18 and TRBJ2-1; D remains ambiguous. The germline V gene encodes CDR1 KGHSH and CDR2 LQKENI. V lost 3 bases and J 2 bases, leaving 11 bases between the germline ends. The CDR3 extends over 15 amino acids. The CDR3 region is CASSPRRGTYNEQFF. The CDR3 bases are TGTGCCAGCTCACCGCGGAGAGGAACCTACAATGAGCAGTTCTTC.

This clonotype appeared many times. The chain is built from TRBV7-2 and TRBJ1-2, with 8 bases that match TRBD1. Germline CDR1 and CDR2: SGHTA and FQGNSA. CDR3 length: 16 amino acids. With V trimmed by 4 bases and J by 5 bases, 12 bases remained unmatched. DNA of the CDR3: TGTGCCAGCAGCTCGGACAGGGACCGTCCTTGGTATGGCTACACCTTC. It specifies CASSSDRDRPWYGYTF.

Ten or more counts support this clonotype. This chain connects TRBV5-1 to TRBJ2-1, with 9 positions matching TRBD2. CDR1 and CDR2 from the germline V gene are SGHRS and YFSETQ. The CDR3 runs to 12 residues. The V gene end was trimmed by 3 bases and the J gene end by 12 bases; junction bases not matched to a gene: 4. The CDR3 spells CASSYAGGAQFF. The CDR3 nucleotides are TGCGCCAGCAGCTATGCGGGAGGGGCGCAGTTCTTC.

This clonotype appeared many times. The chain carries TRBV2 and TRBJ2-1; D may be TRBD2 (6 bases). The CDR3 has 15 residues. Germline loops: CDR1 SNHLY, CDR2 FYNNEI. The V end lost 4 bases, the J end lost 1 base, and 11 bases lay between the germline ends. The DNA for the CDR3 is TGTGCCAGCAGTGGCCTGGGGGGTTCCTACAATGAGCAGTTCTTC. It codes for CASSGLGGSYNEQFF.

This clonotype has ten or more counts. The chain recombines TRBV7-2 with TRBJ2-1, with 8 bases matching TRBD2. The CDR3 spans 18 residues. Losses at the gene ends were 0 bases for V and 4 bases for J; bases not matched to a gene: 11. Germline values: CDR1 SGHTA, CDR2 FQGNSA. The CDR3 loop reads CASSLAAVTSGTYNEQFF. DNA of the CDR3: TGTGCCAGCAGCTTAGCTGCAGTTACTAGCGGCACTTACAATGAGCAGTTCTTC.

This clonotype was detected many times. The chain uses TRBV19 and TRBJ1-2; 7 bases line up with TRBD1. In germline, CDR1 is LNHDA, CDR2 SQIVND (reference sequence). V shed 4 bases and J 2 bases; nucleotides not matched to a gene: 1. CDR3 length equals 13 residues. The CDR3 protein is CASSKGANYGYTF. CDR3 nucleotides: TGTGCCAGTAGTAAGGGGGCGAACTATGGCTACACCTTC.

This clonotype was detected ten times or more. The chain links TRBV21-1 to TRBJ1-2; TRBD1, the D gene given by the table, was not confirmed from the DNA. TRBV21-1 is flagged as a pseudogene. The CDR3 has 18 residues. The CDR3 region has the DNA TGTGCCAGCAGCCCTAAAGCCGGGATGGGGCGAATGATTGGAGGCTACACCTTC. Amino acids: CASSPKAGMGRMIGGYTF.

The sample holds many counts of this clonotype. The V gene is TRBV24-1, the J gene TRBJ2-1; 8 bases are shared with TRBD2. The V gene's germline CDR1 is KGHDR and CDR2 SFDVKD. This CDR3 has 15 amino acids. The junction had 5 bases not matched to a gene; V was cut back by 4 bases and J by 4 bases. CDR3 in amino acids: CATSDRGGKYNEQFF. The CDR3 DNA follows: TGTGCCACCAGTGACCGGGGGGGGAAATACAATGAGCAGTTCTTC.

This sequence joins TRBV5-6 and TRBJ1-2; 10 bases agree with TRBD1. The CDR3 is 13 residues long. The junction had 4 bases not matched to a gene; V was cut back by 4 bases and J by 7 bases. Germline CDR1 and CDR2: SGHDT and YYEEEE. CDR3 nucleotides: TGTGCCAGCAGCCTCGGGACAGGGGCTGGCTACACCTTC. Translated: CASSLGTGAGYTF.